This is a list of T cell receptor beta chains from one sample in a study of T cells after yellow fever vaccination. TCRdb analysed the 5' RACE reads with MiXCR anew, one entry per CDR3 protein. The sample contains hundreds of thousands of distinct CDR3 sequences, 10% to 15% of which appear only once. Here the sequenced sample was PBMCs, taken on the day of the yellow fever booster vaccination. These receptors were obtained from a young man who received the YFV17D yellow fever vaccine. CDR3s include the opening cysteine and the closing phenylalanine or tryptophan. The order of the fields is J gene, D gene, V gene, clone size, CDR3 DNA, CDR3 protein. The D gene is left open where the match is weak. The size field is filled for only some rows; it gives once, few, many or a size class.

TRBJ1-4,.,TRBV28,few,TGTGCCAGCAGTCATCCATGGTCTAATGAAAAACTGTTTTTT,CASSHPWSNEKLFF
TRBJ2-1,TRBD2,TRBV7-2,.,TGTGCCAGCAGCTTAGTAGCGGGAGCCCCCAATGAGCAGTCCTTC,CASSLVAGAPNEQSF
TRBJ2-3,.,TRBV5-1,once,TGCGCCAGCAGCGCCCATAGGGGAGATACGCAGTATTTT,CASSAHRGDTQYF
TRBJ2-5,TRBD1,TRBV29-1,many,TGCAGCGTCCGGGACAGCACTCAAGAGACCCAGTACTTC,CSVRDSTQETQYF
TRBJ2-5,.,TRBV29-1,.,TGCAGCGGCAATCAGGGTGCAGAGACCCAGTACTTC,CSGNQGAETQYF
TRBJ2-3,TRBD2,TRBV7-9,.,TGTGCCAGCAGCCCGACCAGCGGGAACACAGATACGCAGTATTTT,CASSPTSGNTDTQYF
TRBJ2-1,TRBD2,TRBV20-1,.,TGCAGTGCTAGAGGTTGGGCTAGCGGAGACAATGAGCAGTTCTTC,CSARGWASGDNEQFF
TRBJ2-1,.,TRBV5-1,few,TGCGCCAGCAGCCCTCTAGCGAACGCCGATGAGCAGTTCTTC,CASSPLANADEQFF
TRBJ2-7,.,TRBV20-1,few,TGCAGTGCGCGCCGGGACTCCCCTTATGGCGAGCAGTACTTC,CSARRDSPYGEQYF
TRBJ1-1,.,TRBV7-2,.,TGTGCCAGCAGCGACTGGGGGACTGAAGCTTTCTTT,CASSDWGTEAFF
TRBJ1-2,.,TRBV7-9,.,TGTGCCAGCAGCTTAGAAGCAGGAAATTATGGCTACACCTTC,CASSLEAGNYGYTF
TRBJ2-5,TRBD2,TRBV7-2,many,TGTGCCAGCAGCCACGGGGAGGGATTGATGGCCCAGTACTTC,CASSHGEGLMAQYF
TRBJ2-7,.,TRBV7-2,.,TGTGCCAGCAGCTCCCGCCCTACCTACGAGCAGTACTTC,CASSSRPTYEQYF
TRBJ1-2,.,TRBV7-8,many,TGTGCCAGCAGCTCATCCCTCCTGACAGGCCGAAACGGGGGTGGCTACACCTTC,CASSSSLLTGRNGGGYTF
TRBJ2-5,TRBD1,TRBV15,.,TGTGCCACCAGCAGAGATCCGATGGGACAGGCGGAGACCCAGTACTTC,CATSRDPMGQAETQYF
TRBJ2-1,.,TRBV7-2,.,TGTGCCAGCAGACCCCCGGGCGCGGATGAGCAGTTCTTC,CASRPPGADEQFF
TRBJ1-2,.,TRBV6-1,.,TGTGCCAGCAGTCCCGGGACGAGGTATGGCTACACCTTC,CASSPGTRYGYTF
TRBJ2-1,TRBD1,TRBV3-1,.,TGTGCCAGCAGCCGCCGGGACAGGGAGACCTTGGGGCAGTTCTTC,CASSRRDRETLGQFF
TRBJ1-5,TRBD1,TRBV7-6,many,TGTGCCAGCAGCTCGACAGGGGAACCCAATCAGCCCCAGCATTTT,CASSSTGEPNQPQHF
TRBJ1-5,.,TRBV12-3/TRBV12-4,few,TGTGCCAGCAGTCCGAGTGGTTTACAGGGTCTGCAGCCCCAGCATTTT,CASSPSGLQGLQPQHF
TRBJ1-1,.,TRBV20-1,.,TGCAGTGCTAGATTGACAGCGAACACTGAAGCTTTCTTT,CSARLTANTEAFF
TRBJ2-5,TRBD2,TRBV5-1,few,TGCGCCAGCAGCCTAGGACTAGCCCGCCTACGGGAGACCCAGTACTTC,CASSLGLARLRETQYF
TRBJ2-1,TRBD2,TRBV19,.,TGTGCCAGTAGTGGGACTAGCGGGACCTCCTACAATGAGCAGTTCTTC,CASSGTSGTSYNEQFF
TRBJ2-5,TRBD2,TRBV12-3/TRBV12-4,.,TGTGCCAGCAGTTCCCAGCGGGAGGGCCGGGGCCAGTACTTC,CASSSQREGRGQYF
TRBJ2-7,.,TRBV19,few,TGTGCCAGTAGTCCGCCCGGGACGTACTACGAGCAGTACTTC,CASSPPGTYYEQYF
TRBJ2-1,.,TRBV18,.,TGTGCCAGCTCACCACCTAAAGTCGACAGCTCCTACAATGAGCAGTTCTTC,CASSPPKVDSSYNEQFF
TRBJ2-6,.,TRBV4-3,.,TGCGCCAGCAGGGTTGGGAACTCTGGGGCCAACGTCCTGACTTTC,CASRVGNSGANVLTF
TRBJ1-2,TRBD1,TRBV9,few,TGTGCCAGCAGCGTAAGGGGACAGGGCGGATCCTATGGCTACACCTTC,CASSVRGQGGSYGYTF
TRBJ1-5,TRBD1,TRBV7-9,few,TGTGCCAGCAGCTCGGGACAGGGCCTGAATCAGCCCCAGCATTTT,CASSSGQGLNQPQHF
TRBJ2-4,TRBD1,TRBV7-9,once,TGTGCCAGCAGCTCCCTCGGGACAGGCCGGAAAAACATTCAGTACTTC,CASSSLGTGRKNIQYF
TRBJ2-5,.,TRBV10-3,.,TGTGCCATCAGTGAGTCGGGCCTCAACCCAAAAGAGACCCAGTACTTC,CAISESGLNPKETQYF
TRBJ2-6,.,TRBV10-1,.,TGCGCCAGCAGTGATGGGGTAGGGGCCAACGTCCTGACTTTC,CASSDGVGANVLTF
TRBJ1-1,.,TRBV10-3,.,TGTGCCATCAGAACCGACGGGGTGACTGAAGCTTTCTTT,CAIRTDGVTEAFF
TRBJ1-5,.,TRBV20-1,.,TGCAGTGCTAGTCGTAGGGTAGGACGCAATCAGCCCCAGCATTTT,CSASRRVGRNQPQHF
TRBJ1-2,.,TRBV10-3,.,TGTGCCATCAGTGAGTCTGTGACAGCGAACTATGGCTACACCTTC,CAISESVTANYGYTF
TRBJ2-5,TRBD2,TRBV7-2,few,TGTGCCAGCAGCCGTACTCCGGGACTAGCGGGAGAGGAGGAGTACTTC,CASSRTPGLAGEEEYF
TRBJ2-3,TRBD2,TRBV7-6,few,TGTGCCAGCAGCTTATCCTCCCGACTAGCGGGAGATACGCAGTATTTT,CASSLSSRLAGDTQYF
TRBJ1-5,.,TRBV12-3/TRBV12-4,many,TGTGCCAGCAGTTTTCAAGGGAGACAGCCCCAGCATTTT,CASSFQGRQPQHF
TRBJ2-7,.,TRBV12-3/TRBV12-4,few,TGTGCCAGTACTCCGTCCGGGACAATACCTCTGATGTCCTACGAGCAGTACTTC,CASTPSGTIPLMSYEQYF
TRBJ2-7,TRBD1,TRBV3-1,many,TGTGCCAGCAGCCAAGAAAGGGGACAGGGATTTTACGAGCAGTACTTC,CASSQERGQGFYEQYF